This T cell receptor beta chain came from a study of cytomegalovirus exposure and HLA in healthy donors. The germline CDR1 and CDR2 sequences are SGHNT and YYREEE (reference sequence). V gave up 4 bases and J gave up 4 bases; unmatched junction bases: 5. The CDR3 has 14 amino acids. Study-level findings and limits: Three chains linked to CMV were shown in vitro to be specific for CMV antigens. According to a subsequent analysis, TCR clusters from the first cohort were inclined to appear together in the 120 validation repertoires. The study recorded 164 TCR beta chains that were cytomegalovirus-associated.

This clone showed up just once. Its antigen is currently unknown. Profiling relied on immunoSEQ multiplex PCR, and the TCRdb table lists in-frame clones only, not all of them. The sample includes 75,000 to 85,000 clones, just over 90% of them seen just once. The receptor was derived from a man aged 30-40 years in good health and CMV-seronegative. The J gene is TRBJ2-3, the V gene TRBV5-4; 8 nucleotides align to TRBD2. Source material: PBMCs. The CDR3 DNA sequence: TGTGCCAGCAGCCGGGGGGGCCAGGCAGATACGCAGTATTTT. This gives the protein CASSRGGQADTQYF.